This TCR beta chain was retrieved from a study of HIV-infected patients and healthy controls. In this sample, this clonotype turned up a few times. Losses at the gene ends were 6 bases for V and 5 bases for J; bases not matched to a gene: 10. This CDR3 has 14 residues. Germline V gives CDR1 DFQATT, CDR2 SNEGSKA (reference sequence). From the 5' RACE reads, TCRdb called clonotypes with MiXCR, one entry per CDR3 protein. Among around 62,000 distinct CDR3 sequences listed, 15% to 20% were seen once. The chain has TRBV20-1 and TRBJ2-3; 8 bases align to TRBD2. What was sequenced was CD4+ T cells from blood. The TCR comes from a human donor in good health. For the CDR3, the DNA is TGCAGTGCGGGGCGGGGGGCCGGTATAGATACGCAGTATTTT. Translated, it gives CSAGRGAGIDTQYF.